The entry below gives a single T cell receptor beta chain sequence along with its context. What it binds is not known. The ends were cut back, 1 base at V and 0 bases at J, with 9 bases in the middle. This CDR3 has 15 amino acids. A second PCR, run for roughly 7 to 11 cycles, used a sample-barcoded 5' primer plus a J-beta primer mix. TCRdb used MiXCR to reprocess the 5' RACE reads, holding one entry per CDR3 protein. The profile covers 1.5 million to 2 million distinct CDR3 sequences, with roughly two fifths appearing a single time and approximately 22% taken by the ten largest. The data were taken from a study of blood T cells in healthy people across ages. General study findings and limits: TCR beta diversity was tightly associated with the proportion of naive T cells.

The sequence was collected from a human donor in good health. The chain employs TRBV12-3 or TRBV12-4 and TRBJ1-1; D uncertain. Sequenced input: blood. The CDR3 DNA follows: TGTGCCAGCAGTTTAGGAGGCGATTTGAACACTGAAGCTTTCTTT. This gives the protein CASSLGGDLNTEAFF.